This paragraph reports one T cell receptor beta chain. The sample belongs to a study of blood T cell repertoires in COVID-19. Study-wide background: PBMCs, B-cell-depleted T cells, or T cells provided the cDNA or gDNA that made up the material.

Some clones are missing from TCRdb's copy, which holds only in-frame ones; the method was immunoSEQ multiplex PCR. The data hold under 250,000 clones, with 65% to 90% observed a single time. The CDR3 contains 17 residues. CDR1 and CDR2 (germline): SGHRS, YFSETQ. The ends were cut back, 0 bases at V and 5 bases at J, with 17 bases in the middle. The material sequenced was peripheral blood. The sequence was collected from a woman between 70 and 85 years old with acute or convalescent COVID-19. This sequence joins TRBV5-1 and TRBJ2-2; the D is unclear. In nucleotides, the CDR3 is TGCGCCAGCAGCTTGGAACCGGCCGGCAGGAATACCGGGGAGCTGTTTTTT. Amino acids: CASSLEPAGRNTGELFF.